A selection of T cell receptor beta chains follows, all from one sample in a study of CD8 T cells in Susac syndrome. TCRdb recomputed calls from the immunoSEQ multiplex PCR reads with MiXCR, one row per CDR3 protein. This repertoire shows hundreds of thousands of distinct CDR3 sequences, about 95% found once; its top ten account for around 0.08%. Sequencing used CD4+ T cells from PBMCs. The receptor set was obtained from a human donor with multiple sclerosis. Both conserved end residues are part of each CDR3. Fields, in order: D gene, clone size, J gene, V gene, CDR3 DNA, CDR3 protein. A D gene is named only where the DNA matches it firmly. Clone sizes are given selectively: once, few, many, or a class where the clone is expanded.

D: NA
size: NA
J: TRBJ1-1
V: TRBV29-1
DNA: TGCAGCGTTCAATCGGGACATGGCGCCGGAAGGTCTGAAGCTTTCTTT
CDR3: CSVQSGHGAGRSEAFF

D: NA
size: NA
J: TRBJ1-2
V: TRBV20-1
DNA: TGCAGTGCTAGTGGGGCGGGTAACTATGGCTACACCTTC
CDR3: CSASGAGNYGYTF

D: NA
size: NA
J: TRBJ1-6
V: TRBV27
DNA: TGTGCCAGCAGGAACACAGGGTCACCCCTCCACTTT
CDR3: CASRNTGSPLHF

D: NA
size: once
J: TRBJ1-6
V: TRBV7-9
DNA: TGTGCCAGCTTGGACTTTGGATCACCCCTCCACTTT
CDR3: CASLDFGSPLHF

D: TRBD1
size: few
J: TRBJ2-5
V: TRBV6-1
DNA: TGTGCCAGCAGTTGGGACAGCCAAGAGACCCAGTACTTC
CDR3: CASSWDSQETQYF

D: NA
size: NA
J: TRBJ2-5
V: TRBV29-1
DNA: TGCAGCGTTGAATTTTACGAGGGGACCCAGTACTTC
CDR3: CSVEFYEGTQYF

D: NA
size: NA
J: TRBJ2-1
V: TRBV12-3/TRBV12-4
DNA: TGTGCCTCGGTGCTGAGCTCCTACAATGAGCAGTTCTTC
CDR3: CASVLSSYNEQFF

D: NA
size: NA
J: TRBJ2-7
V: TRBV20-1
DNA: TGCAGTGCCTACGATACTTCCGAGCAGTACTTC
CDR3: CSAYDTSEQYF

D: TRBD2
size: NA
J: TRBJ2-7
V: TRBV20-1
DNA: TGCAGGGGGCTAGAGGCGGGGGACGAGCAGTACTTC
CDR3: CRGLEAGDEQYF

D: NA
size: NA
J: TRBJ2-2
V: TRBV15
DNA: TGTGCCACCAGCAGAGCTGCACGTAACACCGGGGAGCTGTTTTTT
CDR3: CATSRAARNTGELFF

D: NA
size: few
J: TRBJ1-2
V: TRBV29-1
DNA: TGCAGCGTTGAGGGAGGCGACTATGGCTACACCTTC
CDR3: CSVEGGDYGYTF

D: TRBD1
size: NA
J: TRBJ1-1
V: TRBV20-1
DNA: TGCAGTGCTAGAGAGACAGGGGGTGATGAAGCTTTCTTT
CDR3: CSARETGGDEAFF

D: NA
size: NA
J: TRBJ2-1
V: TRBV7-9
DNA: TGTGCCAGCAGCGAGGGTCCACTAGCCGGGTTCTTC
CDR3: CASSEGPLAGFF

D: NA
size: NA
J: TRBJ2-7
V: TRBV7-8
DNA: TGTGCCAGCAGCTTAGAGCAGCGGAAGTACGAGCAGTACTTC
CDR3: CASSLEQRKYEQYF

D: NA
size: NA
J: TRBJ2-5
V: TRBV20-1
DNA: TGCAGTGCTAGGGGGGACTTGCTCCCAACGAAGGAGACCCAGTACTTC
CDR3: CSARGDLLPTKETQYF

D: TRBD1
size: NA
J: TRBJ2-7
V: TRBV20-1
DNA: TGCAGTGCCCTTGGACAGGGGCAATACGAGCAGTACTTC
CDR3: CSALGQGQYEQYF

D: TRBD1
size: once
J: TRBJ2-1
V: TRBV6-5
DNA: TGTGCCAGCAGCCTAGGACAGGCGGACAATGAGCAGTTCTTC
CDR3: CASSLGQADNEQFF

D: TRBD1
size: few
J: TRBJ1-2
V: TRBV20-1
DNA: TGCAGTGCTCCCACAGGGGGCTATGGCTACACCTTC
CDR3: CSAPTGGYGYTF

D: NA
size: NA
J: TRBJ2-2
V: TRBV11-1
DNA: TGTGCCAGCAGCTGGGGGACCGGGACAACGAACACCGGGGAGCTGTTTTTT
CDR3: CASSWGTGTTNTGELFF

D: TRBD2
size: NA
J: TRBJ2-1
V: TRBV29-1
DNA: TGCAGCGTTTTAGCGGGGGGCTACAATGAGCAGTTCTTC
CDR3: CSVLAGGYNEQFF

D: NA
size: NA
J: TRBJ1-1
V: TRBV30
DNA: TGTGCCTGGAGTCTGGGGAGTTCAGCTTTCTTT
CDR3: CAWSLGSSAFF

D: TRBD2
size: NA
J: TRBJ2-5
V: TRBV9
DNA: TGTGCCAGCAGCGTAGGGACTAGCGGGGGGGAGACCCAGTACTTC
CDR3: CASSVGTSGGETQYF

D: NA
size: NA
J: TRBJ2-3
V: TRBV30
DNA: TGTGCCTGGAGTGAAAACCTAGTAGGAACGCAGTATTTT
CDR3: CAWSENLVGTQYF

D: NA
size: NA
J: TRBJ1-2
V: TRBV25-1
DNA: TGTGCCAGCAGTGTAGACATTGGCTACACCTTC
CDR3: CASSVDIGYTF

D: NA
size: NA
J: TRBJ2-7
V: TRBV20-1
DNA: TGCAGTGCTAGAGGACTCCAAGACTACGAGCAGTACTTC
CDR3: CSARGLQDYEQYF

D: NA
size: NA
J: TRBJ2-7
V: TRBV7-9
DNA: TGTGCCAGCAGCTTAGGGACTACCACCTACGAGCAGTACTTC
CDR3: CASSLGTTTYEQYF

D: NA
size: NA
J: TRBJ1-2
V: TRBV30
DNA: TGTGCCTGGAGTGCCTTCGACCGGGACGACCCCCTTCCCACCTTC
CDR3: CAWSAFDRDDPLPTF

D: TRBD2
size: NA
J: TRBJ2-7
V: TRBV20-1
DNA: TGCAGTGCCAGGGGACTAGCGGGGAGCTACGAGCAGTACTTC
CDR3: CSARGLAGSYEQYF

D: TRBD2
size: NA
J: TRBJ2-7
V: TRBV12-3/TRBV12-4
DNA: TGTGCCAGCAGTCCCCGGTGGGTAGCGGGGCGGTTCAATTACGAGCAGTACTTC
CDR3: CASSPRWVAGRFNYEQYF

D: NA
size: once
J: TRBJ1-4
V: TRBV19
DNA: TGTGCCAGTAGTGCGAAAGGGACGGCTAATGAAAAACTGTTTTTT
CDR3: CASSAKGTANEKLFF

D: NA
size: NA
J: TRBJ2-3
V: TRBV27
DNA: TGTGCCTCAGCTCTGGGGGTCGCGCCAGATACGCAGTATTTT
CDR3: CASALGVAPDTQYF

D: NA
size: NA
J: TRBJ1-1
V: TRBV12-3/TRBV12-4
DNA: TGTGCCAGCAGTTTAGCCCAAAGGAAAGCTTTCTTT
CDR3: CASSLAQRKAFF